Listed below are T cell receptor beta chains from one sample, sequenced in a study of T cells in Graves' hyperthyroidism and ophthalmopathy. TCRdb re-called the multiplex PCR reads through MiXCR, storing one row per CDR3 protein. The sample consists of hundreds of thousands of distinct CDR3 sequences, around 19% of them appearing once. Sequencing input: blood. These receptors all come from a man aged 50 to 59 with Graves' ophthalmopathy. Both conserved end residues are trimmed from each CDR3. A D gene is named only where the DNA matches it firmly.

V gene: TRBV7-8
D gene: TRBD2
CDR3 protein: ASSLLLGGTYEQY

V gene: TRBV25-1
D gene: TRBD2
CDR3 protein: ASSEREREGTDTQY

V gene: TRBV29-1
D gene: .
CDR3 protein: SGLPGQEADTQY

V gene: TRBV18
D gene: TRBD1
CDR3 protein: ASSRQGPNTGELF

V gene: TRBV3-1
D gene: .
CDR3 protein: ASSLSPGLRSYNEQF

V gene: TRBV11-2
D gene: TRBD1
CDR3 protein: ASSLRQGAGDTQY

V gene: TRBV12-3/TRBV12-4
D gene: TRBD1
CDR3 protein: AGDGTGGGTGELF

V gene: TRBV20-1
D gene: .
CDR3 protein: SARGHTGELF

V gene: TRBV24-1
D gene: .
CDR3 protein: ATSAGRETQY

V gene: TRBV24-1
D gene: .
CDR3 protein: ATSDWRGIGAF

V gene: TRBV6-2/TRBV6-3
D gene: .
CDR3 protein: ASSYRDKTDTQY

V gene: TRBV19
D gene: TRBD2
CDR3 protein: ASSKLGISGRPNSYNEQF

V gene: TRBV9
D gene: .
CDR3 protein: ASSVGGSPNTEAF

V gene: TRBV5-1
D gene: TRBD2
CDR3 protein: ASSLSGSEETQY

V gene: TRBV5-1
D gene: .
CDR3 protein: ASSLGPEGSQPQH

V gene: TRBV24-1
D gene: TRBD2
CDR3 protein: ATTTGLATNEQF

V gene: TRBV5-6
D gene: .
CDR3 protein: ASSFTGRPDYGYT

V gene: TRBV4-2
D gene: .
CDR3 protein: ASSPEVGNIQY

V gene: TRBV19
D gene: .
CDR3 protein: ASSHGGGNEQF

V gene: TRBV28
D gene: .
CDR3 protein: ASTLPGTPNEQF

V gene: TRBV5-1
D gene: TRBD1
CDR3 protein: ASSPGGKEKLF

V gene: TRBV5-1
D gene: .
CDR3 protein: ASSLDTGNTIY

V gene: TRBV29-1
D gene: .
CDR3 protein: SVLTGLPNTEAF

V gene: TRBV13
D gene: .
CDR3 protein: ASSLATGKSSYEQY

V gene: TRBV28
D gene: TRBD2
CDR3 protein: ASNLAGAYEQY

V gene: TRBV5-1
D gene: TRBD1
CDR3 protein: ASSSQLIGTATNEKLF

V gene: TRBV6-2/TRBV6-3
D gene: .
CDR3 protein: ASKRGGQETQY

V gene: TRBV2
D gene: .
CDR3 protein: ASSEGGLRIYEQY

V gene: TRBV24-1
D gene: .
CDR3 protein: ATSDFPGWRETQY

V gene: TRBV6-1
D gene: TRBD2
CDR3 protein: ASSAGVTYEQY

V gene: TRBV15
D gene: .
CDR3 protein: ATRAVTDTQY